This TCR beta chain was captured in a study of OX40 agonist ivuxolimab in advanced cancers. At the level of the study: The drug used for patients, ivuxolimab, was an agonistic anti-OX40 (CD134) antibody. The mean age was approximately 60 years, ranging from 23 to 79, with more than 70% of participants male.

This clone was seen a handful of times. Assay: immunoSEQ multiplex PCR; the TCRdb copy retains only in-frame clones and omits some. The sample records about 18,000 clones, around 70% being singletons. The study sampled blood at baseline, cycle 4 day 1, and cycle 7 day 1. CDR3 size: 15 residues. The germline V gene has CDR1 LNHDA and CDR2 SQIVND (reference sequence). Trimming at V came to 3 bases and at J to 2 bases, leaving 7 bases not matched to a gene. The chain joins TRBV19 to TRBJ2-7; the match to TRBD2 covers 7 bases. The origin of this receptor is an adult with an advanced solid tumor such as melanoma, head and neck, liver or kidney cancer. The specimen comprised CD4+ or CD8+ T cells sorted from blood, sampled in a trial of the OX40 agonist ivuxolimab. CDR3 nucleotide sequence: TGTGCCAGTAGTATTACGGCGGGGGATACCTACGAGCAGTACTTC. As protein: CASSITAGDTYEQYF. The full variable domain, with the rest looked up from reference TRBV19 and TRBJ2-7, is DGGITQSPKYLFRKEGQNVTLSCEQNLNHDAMYWYRQDPGQGLRLIYYSQIVNDFQKGDIAEGYSVSREKKESFPLTVTSAQKNPTAFYLCASSITAGDTYEQYFGPGTRLTVT.